This TCR beta chain was retrieved from a study of response to subunit inactivated influenza vaccine (dated 2018 in TCRdb). A note on the overall study: To follow how T cells responded to a trivalent subunit inactivated influenza vaccine, the researchers relied on deep quantitative profiling of the T cell receptor repertoire.

The investigation overall reported the following: It was suggested by the authors that each seasonal influenza vaccination may recruit only a limited number of new T cells.

This clonotype was picked up a small number of times. The antigen it recognizes is unknown. Within one base of it there is no much larger clone, and no base qualities were kept. Library prep was done by RT-PCR. TCRdb shows the sequencer as Illumina HiSeq 2500. The public sequencing data were trimmed at Q25 with fastp and processed into clonotypes with MiXCR by TCRdb, which kept only in-frame beta chains. One record per CDR3 amino acid sequence lists the most common genes and DNA. The sample includes under 850,000 distinct CDR3 sequences, with less than 20% observed a single time. Of the sample, approximately 11% is held by the ten largest clones. Relative to germline, V is 2 bases shorter and J is 0 bases shorter, with 8 bases between their ends. The CDR3, cysteine through phenylalanine, is 15 amino acids long. Only the CDR3 DNA stays, 45 bases, in frame from base 1.

The specimen was PBMCs from blood, collected more than 4 days after vaccination. Recombination linked TRBV12-3 or TRBV12-4 to TRBJ2-4; no D segment can be confidently identified. The source is a man in his fifties or sixties who received an inactivated influenza vaccine. Donor details come from another sample of the same person, matched by shared clones. The DNA sequence is given as TGTGCCAGCAGTTTACGGGTGGAAGCCAAAAACATTCAGTACTTC. Protein translation: CASSLRVEAKNIQYF.